Following are 20 T cell receptor beta chains from one sample sequenced in a study of radiotherapy plus CTLA-4 blockade in lung cancer. This table comes from immunoSEQ multiplex PCR, and its TCRdb copy is limited to in-frame clones, with some not included. This table has tens of thousands of clones, less than 80% appearing once. This material consisted of peripheral blood, taken from a patient treated with radiotherapy plus ipilimumab. The receptor source for this set is a human donor with non-small cell lung cancer who had a complete response to radiotherapy plus ipilimumab.

The count of this clone is one. V and J are TRBV7-8 and TRBJ2-5, with 7 bases that match TRBD2. J was trimmed by 4 bases and V by 5 bases; bases with no gene match: 7. This CDR3 region has 14 residues. Germline V gene data show CDR1 as SGHVS and CDR2 as FQNEAQ. CDR3 sequence: CASSEATGGETQYF. The CDR3 bases are TGTGCCAGCAGCGAAGCTACGGGAGGAGAGACCCAGTACTTC.

J is TRBJ2-1 and V is TRBV5-1; 12 bases fit TRBD2. With 0 bases clipped from V and 8 bases from J, the junction kept 15 bases outside the gene matches. This CDR3 is built from 19 residues. Germline loops: CDR1 SGHRS, CDR2 YFSETQ. CDR3 protein: CASSLVLAGGPGANHEQFF. The DNA of the CDR3 is TGCGCCAGCAGCTTGGTCCTAGCGGGGGGGCCGGGGGCCAATCATGAGCAGTTCTTC.

This rearrangement joins TRBV19 to TRBJ1-2; D might be TRBD1 (5 bases). The CDR3 runs 14 residues. The V end lost 8 bases, the J end lost 2 bases, and 15 bases lay between the germline ends. Germline CDR1 and CDR2: LNHDA and SQIVND (reference sequence). The CDR3 reads CASRGQVGNYGYTF. The CDR3 DNA is TGTGCCAGTCGAGGACAAGTCGGAAACTATGGCTACACCTTC.

This chain uses TRBV7-2 with TRBJ2-1, with 10 bases that match TRBD1. From germline, CDR1 is SGHTA and CDR2 FQGNSA. The CDR3 is 17 residues long. The V segment lost 3 bases and the J segment 7 bases; nucleotides outside the gene matches: 12. The CDR3, as DNA: TGTGCCAGCAGCTTTCTGCAGGGGACAGGGGCCAGGAATGAGCAGTTCTTC. It is translated as CASSFLQGTGARNEQFF.

The rearrangement uses TRBV30 and TRBJ1-1, with 8 nucleotides matching TRBD1. The CDR3 is 17 residues long. Trimming cost V 5 bases and J 1 base; bases outside gene matches: 15. CDR1 is GTSNPN and CDR2 is SVGIG in the germline V gene (reference sequence). CDR3 nucleotide sequence: TGTGCCTGGTCCAACAGGGGGACTTTGAATTCGAACACTGAAGCTTTCTTT. Amino acids: CAWSNRGTLNSNTEAFF.

This chain uses TRBV2 with TRBJ2-1, with TRBD2 matching over 9 bases. The CDR3 sequence is 14 residues long. J was trimmed by 8 bases and V by 7 bases; bases with no gene match: 9. Germline V lookup: CDR1 SNHLY, CDR2 FYNNEI. CDR3 DNA sequence: TGTGCCAGCAAGGGGACTAGCAGCCCCGATGAGCAGTTCTTC. Amino acids: CASKGTSSPDEQFF.

This chain links TRBV11-2 with TRBJ2-7; tentatively, D is TRBD1 (6 bases). The CDR3 is 16 residues long. From germline, CDR1 is SGHAT and CDR2 FQNNGV. V was pared by 5 bases and J by 1 base, with 18 bases between. CDR3 region: CASSPKFTGNSYEQYF. The CDR3 DNA reads TGTGCCAGCAGCCCAAAATTTACAGGGAATTCCTACGAGCAGTACTTC.

The gene calls are TRBV7-9 and TRBJ1-1; D might be TRBD1 (5 bases). CDR3 length equals 15 residues. Germline V gene data show CDR1 as SEHNR and CDR2 as FQNEAQ (reference sequence). V was pared by 3 bases and J by 6 bases, with 17 bases between. CDR3 bases: TGTGCCAGCAGCTTCGCGTATGGGGGGGACGCTGAAGCTTTCTTT. Protein product: CASSFAYGGDAEAFF.

The chain links TRBV7-9 to TRBJ2-7, with 7 bases identical to TRBD1. V trimming: 4 bases; J trimming: 12 bases; junction bases outside the gene matches: 12. Germline CDR1 is SEHNR and CDR2 is FQNEAQ (reference sequence). The CDR3 is 13 residues long. DNA for the CDR3: TGTGCCAGCAGCTACCAAACAGGGGCTGCTGTGTACTTC. Amino acids: CASSYQTGAAVYF.

V usage is TRBV30 and J usage is TRBJ2-5; D not resolved. The CDR3 is made up of 13 amino acids. V shed 0 bases and J shed 4 bases, with 9 bases lying between them. CDR1 is GTSNPN and CDR2 is SVGIG in the germline V gene (reference sequence). The CDR3 sequence: CAWSVGMRETQYF. DNA for the CDR3: TGTGCCTGGAGTGTTGGTATGAGAGAGACCCAGTACTTC.

The chain uses TRBV18 and TRBJ1-5; 9 bases align to TRBD1. The CDR3 runs to 18 residues. With 0 bases clipped from V and 1 base from J, the junction kept 7 bases outside the gene matches. Germline V gene sequence: CDR1 KGHSH, CDR2 LQKENI. The CDR3 coding sequence is TGTGCCAGCTCACCACCGGGACAGGGTGGGGGGAGCAATCAGCCCCAGCATTTT. Protein: CASSPPGQGGGSNQPQHF.

The chain employs TRBV29-1 and TRBJ2-2; a weak D match, TRBD1 (6 bases). The CDR3 runs 12 residues. Germline lookup yields CDR1 SQVTM and CDR2 ANQGSEA. V was shortened by 4 bases and J by 6 bases, with 9 bases between the two germline ends. CDR3 nucleotide sequence: TGCAGCGTTGGACAGGCCTCCGGGGAGCTGTTTTTT. As protein: CSVGQASGELFF.

The J gene is TRBJ1-1, the V gene TRBV4-1; D uncertain. Trimming removed 7 bases at V and 4 bases at J, with 22 bases between. CDR1 and CDR2 from the germline V gene are MGHRA and YSYEKL. CDR3 length equals 16 residues. For the CDR3, the DNA is TGCGCCAGCACCCATGGGGAGGGCGCCCCAGGCACTGAAGCTTTCTTT. Translated: CASTHGEGAPGTEAFF.

The genes are TRBV10-1 and TRBJ2-2; 9 nucleotides align to TRBD2. The junction had 3 bases not matched to a gene; V was cut back by 6 bases and J by 7 bases. The CDR3 length is 13 residues. Germline V CDR1 and CDR2: WNHNN, SYGVQD (reference sequence). Here the CDR3 reads CASRREGDGELFF. The CDR3 DNA follows: TGCGCCAGCAGGCGGGAGGGTGACGGGGAGCTGTTTTTT.

The chain links TRBV7-9 to TRBJ1-1; D is unresolved. The CDR3 has 12 amino acids. Germline-derived CDR1 and CDR2 are SEHNR and FQNEAQ (reference sequence). Trimming removed 6 bases from V and 5 bases from J, with 10 bases in between. CDR3 residues: CASRREGTEAFF. CDR3 DNA: TGTGCCAGCAGACGGGAAGGGACTGAAGCTTTCTTT. Variable domain in full (rest from reference TRBV7-9 and TRBJ1-1): DTGVSQNPRHKITKRGQNVTFRCDPISEHNRLYWYRQTLGQGPEFLTYFQNEAQLEKSRLLSDRFSAERPKGSFSTLEIQRTEQGDSAMYLCASRREGTEAFFGQGTRLTVV.

J is TRBJ1-6 and V is TRBV30; D is perhaps TRBD1 (6 bases). V shed 3 bases and J shed 5 bases, with 11 bases lying between them. This CDR3 contains 14 residues. Germline V gene data show CDR1 as GTSNPN and CDR2 as SVGIG (reference sequence). In nucleotides, the CDR3 is TGTGCCTGGAGATTGACAGGAGATAATTCACCCCTCCACTTT. It codes for CAWRLTGDNSPLHF.

Here the CDR3 reads CASRPNPGEMNTEAFF. The DNA for the CDR3 is TGTGCCAGCAGACCTAACCCGGGAGAAATGAACACTGAAGCTTTCTTT. The chain links TRBV7-9 to TRBJ1-1, with unresolved D. Trimming took off 6 bases at V and 0 bases at J, with 17 bases between the two ends. The CDR3 has 16 amino acids. CDR1 is SEHNR, CDR2 FQNEAQ, per germline (reference sequence).

The chain combines TRBV7-4 with TRBJ1-4; 7 positions agree with TRBD1. The CDR3 runs 16 residues. The trim removed 7 bases at V and 7 bases at J, leaving 15 bases unmatched. The germline CDR1 and CDR2 sequences are SGHVT and SQSDAQ. DNA of the CDR3: TGTGCCAGCACCCCCCCTAGGGGGCCCTTGAGTGAAAAACTGTTTTTT. Residues: CASTPPRGPLSEKLFF.

The rearrangement joins TRBV18 to TRBJ2-7, with 7 nucleotides matching TRBD2. The V and J ends lost 5 bases and 4 bases, in that order; junction bases with no gene match: 8. Germline loops: CDR1 KGHSH, CDR2 LQKENI. The length of the CDR3 is 14 residues. The CDR3 loop reads CASSKSSGTYEQYF. The CDR3 DNA reads TGTGCCAGCTCAAAATCAAGCGGGACGTACGAGCAGTACTTC.

The J gene is TRBJ1-2, the V gene TRBV18; D uncertain. The germline V and J ends were trimmed by 4 bases and 4 bases, with 16 bases remaining between them. This CDR3 contains 15 residues. Germline lookup yields CDR1 KGHSH and CDR2 LQKENI. CDR3 bases: TGTGCCAGCTCACGGGAGCGGGCGCGGGGCTATGGCTACACCTTC. The encoded protein is CASSRERARGYGYTF.